This is a list of T cell receptor beta chains from one sample in a study of blood T cells in healthy people across ages. Each CDR3 protein gets one entry after TCRdb re-called the 5' RACE reads with MiXCR. The sample includes fewer than 750,000 distinct CDR3 sequences, less than 60% of them seen just once. Sequenced: blood. These receptor sequences come from a man at least 80 years old in good health. CDR3s include the opening cysteine and the closing phenylalanine or tryptophan. The D gene is left open where the match is weak. Clone size is stated in some rows and not others, as once, few, many or a class when expanded.

TRBD1	TRBV5-1	TRBJ2-7	NA	TGCGCCAGCAGCTTGGGGACAGGCCTCGGCTCCTACGAGCAGTACTTC	CASSLGTGLGSYEQYF
TRBD1	TRBV28	TRBJ1-2	NA	TGTGCCAGCAGTAACGACAGGGGGCAGGGCTACACCTTC	CASSNDRGQGYTF
NA	TRBV7-6	TRBJ2-7	NA	TGTGCCAGCAGCCGCAGACAGTTCTCCTACGAGCAGTACTTC	CASSRRQFSYEQYF
TRBD2	TRBV28	TRBJ2-3	NA	TGTGCCAGCAGTTTAAGGACTAGCGGGAGAGGCTCAGATACGCAGTATTTT	CASSLRTSGRGSDTQYF
NA	TRBV7-9	TRBJ2-7	NA	TGTTCCAGCAGCTCCCTCTCCAACGGGCAGTACTTC	CSSSSLSNGQYF
TRBD2	TRBV28	TRBJ2-1	NA	TGTGCCAGCAGTCCCCTTGGCGGGAGGTACAATGAGCAGTTCTTC	CASSPLGGRYNEQFF
TRBD2	TRBV24-1	TRBJ2-5	few	TGTGCCACCAGTGATTGGCGGGGGGGCGAAGAGACCCAGTACTTC	CATSDWRGGEETQYF
TRBD2	TRBV20-1	TRBJ2-1	once	TGCAGCCTACCGGGACTAGCGTCAAGGGGCAATGTGCAGTTCTTC	CSLPGLASRGNVQFF
NA	TRBV7-9	TRBJ1-2	many	TGTGCCAGCAGCCTCGCGGGTGGCGGCTACACCTTC	CASSLAGGGYTF
TRBD1	TRBV27	TRBJ2-5	NA	TGTGCCAGCAGTTCGGCGACAGGGCGCTTGGAGACCCAGTACTTC	CASSSATGRLETQYF
NA	TRBV29-1	TRBJ1-1	few	TGCAGCGTTGTGAAGGGAGCTACTGAAGCTTTCTTT	CSVVKGATEAFF
NA	TRBV7-2	TRBJ2-7	NA	TGTGCCAGCAGCCTGGGGACACAAAACTACGAGCAGTACTTC	CASSLGTQNYEQYF
NA	TRBV4-3	TRBJ1-5	few	TGCGCCAGCAGCCAAGGTGCAGCGTCCTCCAATCAGCCCCAGCATTTT	CASSQGAASSNQPQHF
NA	TRBV27	TRBJ2-3	few	TGTGCCAGCAGTCCAGGCGGGCTCGGTAGAGATACGCAGTATTTT	CASSPGGLGRDTQYF